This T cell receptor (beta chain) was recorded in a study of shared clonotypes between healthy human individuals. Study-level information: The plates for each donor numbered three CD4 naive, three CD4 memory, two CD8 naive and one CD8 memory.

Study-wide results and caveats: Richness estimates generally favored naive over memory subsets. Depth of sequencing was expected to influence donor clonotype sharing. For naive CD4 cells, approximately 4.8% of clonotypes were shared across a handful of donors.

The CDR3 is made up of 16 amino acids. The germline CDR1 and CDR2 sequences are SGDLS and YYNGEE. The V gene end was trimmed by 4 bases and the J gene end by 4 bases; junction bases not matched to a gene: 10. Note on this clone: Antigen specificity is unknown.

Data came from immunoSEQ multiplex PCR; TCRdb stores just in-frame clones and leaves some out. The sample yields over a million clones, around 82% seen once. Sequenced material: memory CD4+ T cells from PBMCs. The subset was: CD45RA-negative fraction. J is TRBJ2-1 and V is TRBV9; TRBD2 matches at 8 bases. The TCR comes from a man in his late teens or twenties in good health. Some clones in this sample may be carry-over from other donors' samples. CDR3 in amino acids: CASSLTRTSRYNEQFF. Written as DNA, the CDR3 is TGTGCCAGCAGCCTGACTCGGACTAGCCGTTACAATGAGCAGTTCTTC.